A single sample is the source of the 8 T cell receptor beta chains below, sequenced in a study of cytomegalovirus exposure and HLA in healthy donors (dated by TCRdb to the late 2010s). To prepare the library, the immunoSEQ multiplex PCR assay was applied. For the multiplex PCR, a mixture combining 60 forward primers for TCR Vbeta segments and 13 reverse primers for TCR Jbeta segments was used. The table comes from immuneACCESS by way of TCRdb, which keeps in-frame sequences with V and J called. Part of the clones is missing from these tables; in studies checked, under half for an unresolved V gene and the rest for unknown reasons. This sample lists some 70,000 clones; approximately 75% were detected once. The ten largest clones add up to 6% to 7.5% of the sample. The sequenced sample consisted of PBMCs. These receptors were collected from a human donor in good health.

CDR3 in DNA: TGTGCCAGCTCAGCTGACAGTAGCGGGAATCAGCCCCAGCATTTT. Its translation is CASSADSSGNQPQHF. The V call is TRBV18, the J call TRBJ1-5; maybe TRBD1 (5 bases). The CDR3 consists of 15 residues. Germline V lookup: CDR1 KGHSH, CDR2 LQKENI. Trimming pared 5 bases from V and 4 bases from J, leaving 15 bases between.

Here the CDR3 reads CASRGTGNQPQHF. The CDR3 DNA reads TGTGCCAGCAGGGGGACAGGAAATCAGCCCCAGCATTTT. J is TRBJ1-5 and V is TRBV28; 8 bases are shared with TRBD1. Germline V lookup: CDR1 MDHEN, CDR2 SYDVKM. The CDR3 length is 13 residues. V was pared by 6 bases and J by 4 bases, with 2 bases of the junction left unmatched.

V and J are TRBV27 and TRBJ2-6; a possible D gene is TRBD1 (5 bases). The CDR3 extends over 17 amino acids. Per germline, CDR1 MNHEY and CDR2 SMNVEV (reference sequence). The germline V and J ends were trimmed by 4 bases and 0 bases, with 13 bases remaining between them. The DNA of the CDR3 is TGTGCCAGCAGTTCCCCAGGGCCAACCTCTGGGGCCAACGTCCTGACTTTC. This codes for CASSSPGPTSGANVLTF.

Written as DNA, the CDR3 is TGTGCCAGCAGCTCGGGACTAGCGGGGGGGCAAGTCGGGGAGCTGTTTTTT. Translation: CASSSGLAGGQVGELFF. The rearrangement joins TRBV7-2 to TRBJ2-2; 16 nucleotides line up with TRBD2. This CDR3 spans 17 amino acids. Germline values: CDR1 SGHTA, CDR2 FQGNSA. V dropped 4 bases and J dropped 7; count of bases not matched to a gene: 6.

The genes are TRBV7-2 and TRBJ1-1; 10 nucleotides align to TRBD1. The trim removed 5 bases at V and 3 bases at J, leaving 12 bases unmatched. The CDR3 totals 17 residues. Germline V gene sequence: CDR1 SGHTA, CDR2 FQGNSA. CDR3: CASSDGGQGFKDTEAFF. The CDR3 bases are TGTGCCAGCAGCGATGGGGGACAGGGGTTTAAAGACACTGAAGCTTTCTTT.

The V gene is TRBV27, the J gene TRBJ1-6; D remains unclear. The V end lost 6 bases, the J end lost 8 bases, and 8 bases lay between the germline ends. This CDR3 is built from 12 residues. CDR1 and CDR2 from the germline V gene are MNHEY and SMNVEV (reference sequence). CDR3 nucleotides: TGTGCCAGCAGGGAGAGTGATTCACCCCTCCACTTT. It translates to CASRESDSPLHF.

The chain joins TRBV5-6 to TRBJ2-2, with D possibly matching TRBD1 (6 bases). CDR1 is SGHDT and CDR2 is YYEEEE in the germline V gene. V lost 4 bases to trimming and J lost 7 bases, with 20 bases between them. The CDR3 contains 16 residues. This chain's CDR3 is CASSLVTGTLYGELFF. For the CDR3, the DNA is TGTGCCAGCAGCCTTGTCACAGGGACGCTTTACGGGGAGCTGTTTTTT.

The chain employs TRBV18 and TRBJ2-3; a possible D gene is TRBD1 (6 bases). This CDR3 is 15 amino acids long. Germline V gives CDR1 KGHSH, CDR2 LQKENI. The germline V and J ends were trimmed by 6 bases and 0 bases, with 13 bases remaining between them. CDR3 in amino acids: CASSSTGSSTDTQYF. CDR3 bases: TGTGCCAGCTCCTCCACAGGGTCGAGCACAGATACGCAGTATTTT.